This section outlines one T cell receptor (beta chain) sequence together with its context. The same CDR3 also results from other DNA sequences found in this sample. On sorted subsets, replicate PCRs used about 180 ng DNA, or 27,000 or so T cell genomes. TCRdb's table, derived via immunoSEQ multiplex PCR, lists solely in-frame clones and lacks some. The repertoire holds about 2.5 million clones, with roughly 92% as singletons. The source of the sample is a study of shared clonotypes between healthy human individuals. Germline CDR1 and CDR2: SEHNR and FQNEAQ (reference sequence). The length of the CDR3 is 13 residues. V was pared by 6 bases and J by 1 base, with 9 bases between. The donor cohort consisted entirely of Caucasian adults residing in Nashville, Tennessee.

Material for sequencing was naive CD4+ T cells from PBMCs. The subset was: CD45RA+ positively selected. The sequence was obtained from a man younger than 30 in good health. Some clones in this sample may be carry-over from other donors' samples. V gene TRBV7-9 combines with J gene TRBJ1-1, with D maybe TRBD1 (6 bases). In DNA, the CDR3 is TGTGCCAGCAGACGACAGGCGAACACTGAAGCTTTCTTT. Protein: CASRRQANTEAFF. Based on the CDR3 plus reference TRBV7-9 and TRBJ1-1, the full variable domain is DTGVSQNPRHKITKRGQNVTFRCDPISEHNRLYWYRQTLGQGPEFLTYFQNEAQLEKSRLLSDRFSAERPKGSFSTLEIQRTEQGDSAMYLCASRRQANTEAFFGQGTRLTVV.